The 26 T cell receptor beta chains presented below share a single source sample, sequenced in a study of blood T cell repertoires in COVID-19. Clones were sequenced by immunoSEQ multiplex PCR, and TCRdb holds only the in-frame ones, with some missing. The sample records under 200,000 clones, 80% being singletons. The specimen sequenced was peripheral blood. The receptor set was obtained from a man between 60 and 75 years old with acute or convalescent COVID-19.

V is TRBV2 and J is TRBJ2-7; D is perhaps TRBD2 (5 bases). CDR1 is SNHLY and CDR2 is FYNNEI in the germline V gene. The CDR3 covers 12 residues. V was clipped by 7 bases and J by 3 bases, with 10 bases between them. CDR3 region: CASKSSVYEQYF. As DNA, the CDR3 is TGTGCCAGCAAGAGTAGCGTCTACGAGCAGTACTTC.

The rearrangement uses TRBV5-1 and TRBJ1-2, with 7 bases identical to TRBD1. Germline loops: CDR1 SGHRS, CDR2 YFSETQ. After removal of 0 bases from V and 4 bases from J, the junction contained 12 bases not matched to a gene. The CDR3 loop spans 17 amino acids. The CDR3 DNA reads as TGCGCCAGCAGCTTGGACTTCCAGAGGGGGCCGGGCTATGGCTACACCTTC. It yields the protein CASSLDFQRGPGYGYTF.

V gene TRBV11-2 combines with J gene TRBJ1-5; D gene ambiguous. In germline, CDR1 is SGHAT, CDR2 FQNNGV. This CDR3 has 15 residues. Trimming shortened V by 0 bases and J by 4 bases, and 10 bases separated the two germline ends. CDR3 residues: CASSLDQWRNQPQHF. DNA of the CDR3: TGTGCCAGCAGCTTAGATCAGTGGCGGAATCAGCCCCAGCATTTT.

The chain recombines TRBV6-4 with TRBJ1-5; D is unresolved. V lost 3 bases, J lost 1 base, and 7 bases lay in between. Germline values: CDR1 MRHNA, CDR2 SNTAGT. The CDR3 length is 14 residues. CDR3 DNA sequence: TGTGCCAGCAGTGAACACGCAAGCAATCAGCCCCAGCATTTT. It codes for CASSEHASNQPQHF.

Here the CDR3 reads CASSLQGTKNIQYF. The DNA of the CDR3 is TGCGCCAGCAGCTTACAGGGAACCAAAAACATTCAGTACTTC. The chain recombines TRBV5-1 with TRBJ2-4; weak D call: TRBD1 (6 bases). The V gene's germline CDR1 is SGHRS and CDR2 YFSETQ. V dropped 2 bases and J dropped 2 bases, with 8 bases sitting between them. The CDR3 sequence is 14 residues long.

V is TRBV6-6 and J is TRBJ2-1; TRBD2 is a possible D gene (6 bases). The CDR3 length is 14 residues. Germline CDR1 is MNHNY and CDR2 is SVGAGI (reference sequence). V gave up 0 bases and J gave up 8 bases, with 11 bases separating them. As DNA, the CDR3 is TGTGCCAGCAGTTACTCGGGGGGAGGCGATGAGCAGTTCTTC. Its translation: CASSYSGGGDEQFF.

The CDR3 spells CATSDLGTEYGYTF. The CDR3 bases are TGTGCCACCAGTGATTTGGGGACAGAGTATGGCTACACCTTC. The chain couples TRBV24-1 to TRBJ1-2, with 7 positions matching TRBD1. From germline, CDR1 is KGHDR and CDR2 SFDVKD. Trimming at V came to 0 bases and at J to 5 bases, leaving 2 bases not matched to a gene. The CDR3 is 14 amino acids.

The chain employs TRBV7-3 and TRBJ2-7; D is perhaps TRBD1 (5 bases). Looked up from germline, CDR1 is SGHTA and CDR2 is FQGTGA. This CDR3 region has 14 residues. Trimming removed 5 bases from V and 5 bases from J, with 16 bases in between. CDR3 sequence: CASSPPGQLHEQYF. As DNA, the CDR3 is TGTGCCAGCAGCCCCCCAGGGCAGCTTCACGAGCAGTACTTC.

This clone has more than one count but fewer than ten. The chain joins TRBV27 to TRBJ2-1; D unclear. Germline CDR1 MNHEY, CDR2 SMNVEV (reference sequence). This CDR3 has 12 residues. V was shortened by 4 bases and J by 12 bases, with 13 bases between the two germline ends. CDR3 residues: CASSSTVFGQFF. CDR3 in DNA: TGTGCCAGCAGTTCCACGGTCTTTGGGCAGTTCTTC.

This clone is a singleton in its sample. This chain links TRBV5-1 with TRBJ2-7; a possible D gene is TRBD1 (6 bases). The CDR3 has 13 amino acids. The V end was cut by 1 base, the J end by 1 base, with 6 bases between. Germline CDR1 reads SGHRS; CDR2 reads YFSETQ. The CDR3 sequence is CASSLTGSYEQYF. CDR3 nucleotide sequence: TGCGCCAGCAGCTTGACAGGGTCCTACGAGCAGTACTTC. The entire variable domain, with the rest obtained from reference TRBV5-1 and TRBJ2-7, is as follows: KAGVTQTPRYLIKTRGQQVTLSCSPISGHRSVSWYQQTPGQGLQFLFEYFSETQRNKGNFPGRFSGRQFSNSRSEMNVSTLELGDSALYLCASSLTGSYEQYFGPGTRLTVT.

The chain uses TRBV15 and TRBJ1-1; tentatively, D is TRBD1 (6 bases). Germline CDR1 reads LNHNV; CDR2 reads YYDKDF (reference sequence). The ends were cut back, 1 base at V and 3 bases at J, with 12 bases in the middle. The CDR3 totals 15 residues. In DNA, the CDR3 is TGTGCCACCAGCAGAGGGGGGCAGGGAGACACTGAAGCTTTCTTT. This encodes CATSRGGQGDTEAFF. Based on the CDR3 plus reference TRBV15 and TRBJ1-1, the full variable domain is DAMVIQNPRYQVTQFGKPVTLSCSQTLNHNVMYWYQQKSSQAPKLLFHYYDKDFNNEADTPDNFQSRRPNTSFCFLDIRSPGLGDTAMYLCATSRGGQGDTEAFFGQGTRLTVV.

The chain recombines TRBV7-2 with TRBJ2-2; TRBD1 is a possible D gene (5 bases). Trimming took 5 bases from V and 6 from J, leaving 19 bases between them. The CDR3 sequence is 16 residues long. CDR1 SGHTA and CDR2 FQGNSA come from the germline V gene. The CDR3 sequence is CASSQGARVLAGELFF. For the CDR3, the DNA is TGTGCCAGCAGCCAAGGCGCCAGGGTTCTGGCCGGGGAGCTGTTTTTT.

This clone was observed a single time. The CDR3 protein is CASSPGTGPSYEQYF. The CDR3 DNA reads as TGTGCCAGCAGCCCCGGGACAGGGCCCTCCTACGAGCAGTACTTC. The rearrangement links TRBV9 to TRBJ2-7; TRBD1 matches 9 bases. This CDR3 is 15 amino acids long. Trimming cost V 4 bases and J 0 bases; bases outside gene matches: 5. Looked up from germline, CDR1 is SGDLS and CDR2 is YYNGEE.

This clone was recorded a few times. Other DNA sequences in this specimen translate into the identical CDR3. The rearrangement uses TRBV12-3 or TRBV12-4 and TRBJ1-1; D remains unclear. This CDR3 comprises 13 residues. The V end lost 3 bases, the J end lost 1 base, and 6 bases lay between the germline ends. CDR3: CASSFAGNTEAFF. The CDR3 nucleotides read TGTGCCAGCAGTTTCGCGGGGAACACTGAAGCTTTCTTT.

The V gene is TRBV5-1, the J gene TRBJ2-5; perhaps TRBD2 as D (6 bases). The CDR3 has 14 amino acids. CDR1 is SGHRS, CDR2 YFSETQ, per germline. V was trimmed by 0 bases and J by 3 bases, leaving 9 bases between them. The DNA of the CDR3 is TGCGCCAGCAGCTTGGTCGGGGGTAAAGAGACCCAGTACTTC. Translated: CASSLVGGKETQYF.

The gene calls are TRBV5-6 and TRBJ2-3, with 9 bases that match TRBD2. CDR1 and CDR2 (germline): SGHDT, YYEEEE. CDR3 length: 16 residues. With V trimmed by 0 bases and J by 1 base, 3 bases remained unmatched. CDR3 DNA: TGTGCCAGCAGCTTGGATATAGCGGGGGGCACAGATACGCAGTATTTT. It specifies CASSLDIAGGTDTQYF.

The chain links TRBV12-3 or TRBV12-4 to TRBJ1-5, with D maybe TRBD1 (5 bases). The V end lost 3 bases, the J end lost 9 bases, and 12 bases lay between the germline ends. This CDR3 has 13 residues. CDR3 in amino acids: CASSFLGDRPQHF. The CDR3 nucleotides are TGTGCCAGCAGTTTTTTAGGGGATAGGCCCCAGCATTTT.

The V and J genes are TRBV7-9 and TRBJ1-5; 9 nucleotides line up with TRBD1. J lost 3 bases, V lost 5 bases, and 8 bases had no gene match. This CDR3 has 16 amino acids. Germline V gene sequence: CDR1 SEHNR, CDR2 FQNEAQ (reference sequence). DNA for the CDR3: TGTGCCAGCAGCACGGACAGGGGAACCCACAATCAGCCCCAGCATTTT. Protein: CASSTDRGTHNQPQHF.

As for this clone: Within the sample, other DNA sequences also encode this same CDR3. The rearrangement uses TRBV9 and TRBJ2-1; perhaps TRBD2 as D (5 bases). Trimming removed 3 bases at V and 1 base at J, with 11 bases between. The CDR3 sequence is 15 residues long. Germline V gene data show CDR1 as SGDLS and CDR2 as YYNGEE. DNA of the CDR3: TGTGCCAGCAGCGCCGGGGTCGGGTCCTACAATGAGCAGTTCTTC. Translating it yields CASSAGVGSYNEQFF.

This clone appeared a few times. This chain connects TRBV7-3 to TRBJ2-1, with 8 bases fitting TRBD2. CDR3 length equals 18 residues. Trimming at V came to 2 bases and at J to 5 bases, leaving 14 bases not matched to a gene. From germline, CDR1 is SGHTA and CDR2 FQGTGA. The DNA of the CDR3 is TGTGCCAGCAGCTTACCCTCCGGGGGCGGGGGGCCCCACAATGAGCAGTTCTTC. Its protein product is CASSLPSGGGGPHNEQFF.

This chain joins TRBV11-2 and TRBJ1-2; D not resolved. The germline CDR1 and CDR2 sequences are SGHAT and FQNNGV. CDR3 size: 15 residues. V lost 7 bases and J 6 bases, leaving 21 bases between the germline ends. In nucleotides, the CDR3 is TGTGCCAGCACCCGAACCGCTAGAGTATCCGATGGCTACACCTTC. Its translation: CASTRTARVSDGYTF.

This clone was picked up a small number of times. The chain's CDR3 is CASSFTGQGAGYGYTF. As DNA, the CDR3 is TGTGCCAGCAGTTTTACAGGACAGGGGGCTGGCTATGGCTACACCTTC. The chain recombines TRBV5-4 with TRBJ1-2, with 11 bases lining up with TRBD1. Germline values: CDR1 SGHNT, CDR2 YYREEE (reference sequence). V lost 5 bases to trimming and J lost 4 bases; unmatched junction nucleotides: 10. This CDR3 contains 16 residues.

The sample holds one count of this clone. The chain combines TRBV7-9 with TRBJ1-4; 11 nucleotides align to TRBD1. Trimming took 5 bases from V and 4 from J; bases not matched to a gene: 15. This CDR3 region has 19 residues. Germline V gene sequence: CDR1 SEHNR, CDR2 FQNEAQ (reference sequence). The CDR3: CASSKGVGQGARSNEKLFF. The CDR3, as DNA: TGTGCCAGCAGCAAAGGCGTCGGACAGGGGGCGAGGAGTAATGAAAAACTGTTTTTT.

This chain connects TRBV9 to TRBJ1-6; maybe TRBD1 (6 bases). The germline gives CDR1 SGDLS, CDR2 YYNGEE. Trimming cost V 0 bases and J 8 bases, with 12 bases left between them. CDR3 length: 15 amino acids. CDR3 sequence reads: CASSVGMGGHSPLHF. CDR3 nucleotides: TGTGCCAGCAGCGTAGGGATGGGGGGGCATTCACCCCTCCACTTT.

The V call is TRBV9, the J call TRBJ1-2; D remains ambiguous. Germline V gives CDR1 SGDLS, CDR2 YYNGEE. The CDR3 is 15 amino acids. Trimming removed 0 bases from V and 2 bases from J, with 11 bases in between. CDR3 residues: CASSVGSERNYGYTF. The CDR3 nucleotides are TGTGCCAGCAGCGTAGGGTCGGAGCGGAACTATGGCTACACCTTC.

This clone was detected a few times. The J gene is TRBJ2-1, the V gene TRBV11-3; 10 bases fit TRBD2. Germline V gene data show CDR1 as SGHNT and CDR2 as YENEEA. The CDR3 has 16 residues. V was clipped by 3 bases and J by 1 base; unmatched bases: 3. The CDR3 sequence: CASSFLAGASYNEQFF. The DNA of the CDR3 is TGTGCCAGCAGCTTCCTAGCGGGGGCGTCCTACAATGAGCAGTTCTTC.